Listed below are T cell receptor beta chains from one sample, sequenced in a study of shared clonotypes between healthy human individuals. Libraries were prepared by immunoSEQ multiplex PCR; TCRdb keeps only in-frame clonotypes and omits some of them. Of around 1.1 million clones in the sample, around 82% were seen once. Sequences were obtained from memory CD4+ T cells from PBMCs. The receptor source for this set is a man aged 18 to 35 in good health. Some clones in this sample may be carry-over from other donors' samples. Both conserved end residues are part of each CDR3. Each record gives: D gene, clone size, V gene, J gene, CDR3 protein, CDR3 DNA. The D gene is left open where the match is weak. For some rows the clone size is stated as once, few or many, or as a class when expanded; others skip it.

-	once	TRBV28	TRBJ1-3	CASSLDGSGNTIYF	TGTGCCAGCAGTTTAGACGGCTCTGGAAACACCATATATTTT
TRBD1	-	TRBV13	TRBJ1-2	CASSYRTGDYGYTF	TGTGCCAGCAGCTACCGGACAGGCGACTATGGCTACACCTTC
-	-	TRBV28	TRBJ1-3	CASTSSGNTIYF	TGTGCCAGCACGAGCTCTGGAAACACCATATATTTT
-	-	TRBV5-1	TRBJ1-4	CASSLEPGRAEKLFF	TGCGCCAGCAGCTTGGAACCCGGCAGGGCGGAAAAACTGTTTTTT
-	-	TRBV28	TRBJ1-1	CASTTRGWGTEAFF	TGTGCCAGCACAACCCGGGGGTGGGGCACTGAAGCTTTCTTT
-	few	TRBV5-1	TRBJ2-1	CASSLVQLRDEQFF	TGCGCCAGCAGCTTGGTTCAGCTGAGGGATGAGCAGTTCTTC
TRBD1	-	TRBV29-1	TRBJ2-6	CSVGDSSSGANVLTF	TGCAGCGTGGGGGACAGTAGCTCTGGGGCCAACGTCCTGACTTTC
TRBD2	few	TRBV5-6	TRBJ2-1	CASTMRGATDNEQFF	TGTGCCAGCACCATGCGGGGGGCGACGGACAATGAGCAGTTCTTC
TRBD1	few	TRBV28	TRBJ1-5	CASSPGTGYQPQHF	TGTGCCAGCAGCCCCGGGACAGGGTATCAGCCCCAGCATTTT
-	-	TRBV7-4	TRBJ1-4	CASSPRVWQVNEKLFF	TGTGCCAGCAGCCCGCGGGTGTGGCAGGTTAATGAAAAACTGTTTTTT
-	-	TRBV11-2	TRBJ1-4	CASSLDGGLNEKLFF	TGTGCCAGCAGCTTAGACGGGGGTTTAAATGAAAAACTGTTTTTT
-	-	TRBV18	TRBJ2-1	CASSPLGNEQFF	TGTGCCAGCTCACCCCTAGGAAATGAGCAGTTCTTC
-	-	TRBV7-7	TRBJ2-7	CASSPGSQGYEQYF	TGTGCCAGCAGCCCCGGGTCCCAGGGCTACGAGCAGTACTTC
-	-	TRBV19	TRBJ2-4	CASSMRVAKNIQYF	TGTGCGAGTAGTATGAGGGTAGCCAAAAACATTCAGTACTTC
-	-	TRBV28	TRBJ1-1	CASSLPGGGSTMNTEAFF	TGTGCCAGCAGTCTCCCCGGAGGGGGGTCAACTATGAACACTGAAGCTTTCTTT
-	-	TRBV5-6	TRBJ2-3	CASSPRTTPDTQYF	TGTGCCAGCAGCCCAAGGACCACACCAGATACGCAGTATTTT
-	-	TRBV9	TRBJ2-3	CASSITSLSTDTQYF	TGTGCCAGCAGCATTACTAGCCTGAGCACAGATACGCAGTATTTT
-	-	TRBV7-2	TRBJ2-1	CASSSGQSSEQFF	TGTGCCAGCAGCTCCGGTCAATCCAGTGAGCAGTTCTTC
TRBD1	-	TRBV27	TRBJ2-7	CASSFRQGIYEQYF	TGTGCCAGCAGCTTCCGACAGGGGATATACGAGCAGTACTTC
-	-	TRBV5-1	TRBJ2-3	CASSLVSRVTDTQYF	TGCGCCAGCAGCTTGGTAAGCAGGGTTACAGATACGCAGTATTTT
-	-	TRBV5-1	TRBJ2-7	CASSTLAEIAYEQYF	TGCGCCAGCAGCACCTTAGCGGAAATCGCCTACGAGCAGTACTTC
-	-	TRBV30	TRBJ2-5	CAWSIRIGVGETQYF	TGTGCCTGGAGTATCCGAATTGGGGTCGGAGAGACCCAGTACTTC
-	few	TRBV27	TRBJ1-4	CASSVGGANEKLFF	TGTGCCAGCAGTGTCGGGGGGGCTAATGAAAAACTGTTTTTT
-	-	TRBV19	TRBJ2-7	CASSFQGSYEQYF	TGTGCCAGTAGTTTTCAGGGTAGCTACGAGCAGTACTTC
-	-	TRBV5-6	TRBJ1-1	CASSLATGGTEAFF	TGTGCCAGCAGCTTGGCCACGGGGGGCACTGAAGCTTTCTTT
TRBD2	-	TRBV28	TRBJ2-5	CASSSQLGLAGETQYF	TGTGCCAGCAGTTCCCAATTGGGACTAGCGGGAGAGACCCAGTACTTC
TRBD1	-	TRBV29-1	TRBJ2-7	CSVTGTGVHEQYF	TGCAGCGTTACCGGGACAGGGGTCCACGAGCAGTACTTC
-	-	TRBV5-4	TRBJ1-2	CASSLRQGANYGYTF	TGTGCCAGCAGCTTGCGCCAGGGAGCTAACTATGGCTACACCTTC
TRBD2	-	TRBV9	TRBJ2-1	CASSSGGRRYNEQFF	TGTGCCAGCAGTTCTGGCGGGAGGCGCTACAATGAGCAGTTCTTC
-	-	TRBV4-3	TRBJ1-5	CASSQDRMAVQPQHF	TGCGCCAGCAGCCAAGACCGCATGGCCGTTCAGCCCCAGCATTTT
TRBD2	-	TRBV2	TRBJ2-1	CASRYGLAGVREQFF	TGTGCCAGCAGATACGGACTAGCGGGAGTGCGTGAGCAGTTCTTC
-	few	TRBV9	TRBJ2-3	CASSVGGDDTDTQYF	TGTGCCAGCAGCGTAGGCGGGGATGACACAGATACGCAGTATTTT
-	-	TRBV21-1	TRBJ2-7	CASSKRTRTPISYEQYF	TGTGCCAGCAGCAAACGGACGAGAACACCAATATCCTACGAGCAGTACTTC
TRBD1	few	TRBV6-5	TRBJ2-7	CASSRQGQIGYEQYF	TGTGCCAGCAGTCGACAGGGGCAAATAGGCTACGAGCAGTACTTC
-	-	TRBV30	TRBJ1-3	CAWSVGSSGNTIYF	TGTGCCTGGAGTGTGGGAAGCTCTGGAAACACCATATATTTT
TRBD1	few	TRBV5-1	TRBJ2-5	CASSLVGQGAEEQYF	TGCGCCAGCAGCTTGGTCGGCCAGGGGGCAGAGGAGCAGTACTTC
-	-	TRBV7-9	TRBJ1-2	CASSRSWEYGYTF	TGTGCCAGCAGCCGCTCCTGGGAATATGGCTACACCTTC
-	few	TRBV2	TRBJ1-3	CASSDASLGNTIYF	TGTGCCAGCAGTGACGCCTCCTTGGGAAACACCATATATTTT
-	many	TRBV5-1	TRBJ1-1	CASSQARDRGAFF	TGCGCCAGCAGCCAGGCGAGGGATAGGGGAGCTTTCTTT
-	-	TRBV2	TRBJ2-7	CASRVQVIEQYF	TGTGCCAGCAGGGTCCAGGTCATCGAGCAGTACTTC
-	-	TRBV28	TRBJ1-5	CASSRGGQPQHF	TGTGCCAGCAGCAGGGGTGGTCAGCCCCAGCATTTT
-	-	TRBV11-1	TRBJ2-7	CASSTRGAGSYEQYF	TGTGCCAGCAGCACTAGGGGGGCGGGCTCCTACGAGCAGTACTTC
TRBD1	many	TRBV10-2	TRBJ1-5	CASSAGFRGNSNQPQHF	TGCGCCAGCAGTGCCGGCTTCAGGGGGAATAGCAATCAGCCCCAGCATTTT
-	-	TRBV5-1	TRBJ1-3	CASSLDSSSSGNTIYF	TGCGCCAGCAGCTTGGACAGTTCAAGCTCTGGAAACACCATATATTTT
-	-	TRBV6-1	TRBJ2-1	CASIGAGSYNEQFF	TGTGCCAGCATCGGAGCAGGCTCCTACAATGAGCAGTTCTTC
-	-	TRBV5-1	TRBJ2-2	CASSQDGRLGGELFF	TGCGCCAGCAGCCAGGACGGTCGGCTGGGCGGGGAGCTGTTTTTT
TRBD2	once	TRBV28	TRBJ2-5	CASSSHPGLAGDPQETQYF	TGTGCCAGCAGTTCCCACCCGGGACTAGCGGGAGACCCCCAAGAGACCCAGTACTTC
-	-	TRBV28	TRBJ1-2	CASSSPGWGYGYTF	TGTGCCAGCAGCAGCCCAGGATGGGGCTATGGCTACACCTTC
-	-	TRBV6-1	TRBJ1-5	CASSEEDGRPQHF	TGTGCCAGCAGTGAAGAAGATGGGCGGCCCCAGCATTTT